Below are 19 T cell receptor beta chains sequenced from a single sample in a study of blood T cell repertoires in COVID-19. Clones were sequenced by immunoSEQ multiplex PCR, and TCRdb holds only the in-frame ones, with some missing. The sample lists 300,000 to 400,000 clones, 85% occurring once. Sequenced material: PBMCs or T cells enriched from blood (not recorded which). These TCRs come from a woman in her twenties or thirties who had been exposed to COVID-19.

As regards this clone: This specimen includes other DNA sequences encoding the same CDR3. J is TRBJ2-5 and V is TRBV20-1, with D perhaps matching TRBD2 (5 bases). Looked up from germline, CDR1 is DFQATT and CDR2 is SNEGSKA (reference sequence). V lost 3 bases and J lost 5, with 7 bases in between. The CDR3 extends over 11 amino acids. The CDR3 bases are TGCAGTGCTAGGGGCGGGGAGACCCAGTACTTC. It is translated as CSARGGETQYF.

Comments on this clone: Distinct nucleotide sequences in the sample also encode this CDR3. The CDR3 reads CAISPGGDGYTF. The DNA of the CDR3 is TGTGCCATCAGCCCAGGGGGCGATGGCTACACCTTC. This rearrangement joins TRBV10-3 to TRBJ1-2; 8 nucleotides match TRBD1. Germline values: CDR1 ENHRY, CDR2 SYGVKD. The CDR3 has 12 amino acids. V was pared by 6 bases and J by 6 bases, with 3 bases of the junction left unmatched.

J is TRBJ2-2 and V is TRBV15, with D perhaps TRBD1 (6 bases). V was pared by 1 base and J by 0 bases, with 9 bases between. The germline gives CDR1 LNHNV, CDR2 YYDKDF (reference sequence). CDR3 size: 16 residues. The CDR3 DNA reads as TGTGCCACCAGCAGAGTCGGGACAACGAACACCGGGGAGCTGTTTTTT. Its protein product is CATSRVGTTNTGELFF.

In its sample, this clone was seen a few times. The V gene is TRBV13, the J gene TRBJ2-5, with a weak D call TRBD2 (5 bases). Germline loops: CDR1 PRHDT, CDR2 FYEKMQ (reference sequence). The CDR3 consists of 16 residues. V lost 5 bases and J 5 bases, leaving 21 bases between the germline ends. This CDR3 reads CASSHGGRRTSETQYF. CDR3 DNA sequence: TGTGCCAGCAGCCACGGAGGACGCCGGACCTCGGAGACCCAGTACTTC.

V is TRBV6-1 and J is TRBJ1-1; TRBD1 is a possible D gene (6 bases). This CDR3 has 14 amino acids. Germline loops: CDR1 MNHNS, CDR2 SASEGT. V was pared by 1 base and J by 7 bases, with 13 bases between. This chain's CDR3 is CASSEGRTGFEAFF. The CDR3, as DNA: TGTGCCAGCAGTGAAGGGAGAACAGGGTTTGAAGCTTTCTTT.

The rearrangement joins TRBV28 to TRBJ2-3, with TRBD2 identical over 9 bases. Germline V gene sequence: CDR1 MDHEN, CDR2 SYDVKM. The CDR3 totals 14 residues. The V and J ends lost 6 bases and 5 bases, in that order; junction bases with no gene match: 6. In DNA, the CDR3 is TGTGCCAGCAGCACGGAACTAGCGGGAGATACGCAGTATTTT. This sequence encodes CASSTELAGDTQYF. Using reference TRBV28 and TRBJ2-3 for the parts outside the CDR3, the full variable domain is DVKVTQSSRYLVKRTGEKVFLECVQDMDHENMFWYRQDPGLGLRLIYFSYDVKMKEKGDIPEGYSVSREKKERFSLILESASTNQTSMYLCASSTELAGDTQYFGPGTRLTVL.

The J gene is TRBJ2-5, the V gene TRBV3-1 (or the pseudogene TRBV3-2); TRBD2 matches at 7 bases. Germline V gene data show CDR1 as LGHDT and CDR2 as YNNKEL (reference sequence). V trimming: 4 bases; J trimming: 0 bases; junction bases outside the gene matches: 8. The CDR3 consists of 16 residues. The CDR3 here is CASSPSGIPYQETQYF. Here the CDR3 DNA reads TGTGCCAGCAGCCCCAGCGGGATCCCTTACCAAGAGACCCAGTACTTC.

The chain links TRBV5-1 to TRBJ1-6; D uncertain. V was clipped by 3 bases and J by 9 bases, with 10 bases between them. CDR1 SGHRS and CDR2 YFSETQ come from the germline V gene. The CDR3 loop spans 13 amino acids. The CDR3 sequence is CASSSKESSPLHF. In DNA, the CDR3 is TGCGCCAGCAGCTCGAAAGAGAGTTCACCCCTCCACTTT.

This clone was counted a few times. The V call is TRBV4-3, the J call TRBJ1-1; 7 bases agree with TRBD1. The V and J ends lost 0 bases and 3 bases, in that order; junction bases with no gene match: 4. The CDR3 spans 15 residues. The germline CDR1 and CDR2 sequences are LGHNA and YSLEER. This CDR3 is CASSQETGADTEAFF. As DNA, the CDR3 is TGCGCCAGCAGCCAAGAAACAGGGGCGGACACTGAAGCTTTCTTT.

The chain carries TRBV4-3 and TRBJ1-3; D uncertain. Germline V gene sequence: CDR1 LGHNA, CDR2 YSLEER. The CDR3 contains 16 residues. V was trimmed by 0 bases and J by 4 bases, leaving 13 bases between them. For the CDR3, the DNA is TGCGCCAGCAGCCAAGACTACTCCATGAACGGAAACACCATATATTTT. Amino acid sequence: CASSQDYSMNGNTIYF.

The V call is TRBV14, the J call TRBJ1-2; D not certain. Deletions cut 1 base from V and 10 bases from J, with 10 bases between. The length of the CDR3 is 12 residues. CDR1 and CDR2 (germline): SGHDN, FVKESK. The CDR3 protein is CASSQVDSYYTF. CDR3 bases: TGTGCCAGCAGCCAAGTAGACTCCTACTACACCTTC. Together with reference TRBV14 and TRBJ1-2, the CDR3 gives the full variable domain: EAGVTQFPSHSVIEKGQTVTLRCDPISGHDNLYWYRRVMGKEIKFLLHFVKESKQDESGMPNNRFLAERTGGTYSTLKVQPAELEDSGVYFCASSQVDSYYTFGSGTRLTVV.

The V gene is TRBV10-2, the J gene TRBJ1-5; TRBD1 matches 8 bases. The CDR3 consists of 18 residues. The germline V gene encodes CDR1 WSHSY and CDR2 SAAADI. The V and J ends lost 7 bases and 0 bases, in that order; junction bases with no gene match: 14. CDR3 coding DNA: TGCGCCAGCACCGATTACTTCAGGGGGCTAAATAGCAATCAGCCCCAGCATTTT. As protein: CASTDYFRGLNSNQPQHF.

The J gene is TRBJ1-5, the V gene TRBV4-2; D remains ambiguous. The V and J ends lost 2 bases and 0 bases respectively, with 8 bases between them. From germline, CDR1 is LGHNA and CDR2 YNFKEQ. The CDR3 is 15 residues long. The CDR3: CASSQRLLSNQPQHF. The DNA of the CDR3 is TGTGCCAGCAGCCAAAGACTACTTAGCAATCAGCCCCAGCATTTT.

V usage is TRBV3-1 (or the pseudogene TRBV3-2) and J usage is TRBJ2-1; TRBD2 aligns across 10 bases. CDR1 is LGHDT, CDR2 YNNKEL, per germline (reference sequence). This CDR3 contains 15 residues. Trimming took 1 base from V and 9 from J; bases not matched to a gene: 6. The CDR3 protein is CASSQGELAGVEQFF. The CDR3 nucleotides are TGTGCCAGCAGCCAAGGGGAGCTAGCGGGAGTTGAGCAGTTCTTC.

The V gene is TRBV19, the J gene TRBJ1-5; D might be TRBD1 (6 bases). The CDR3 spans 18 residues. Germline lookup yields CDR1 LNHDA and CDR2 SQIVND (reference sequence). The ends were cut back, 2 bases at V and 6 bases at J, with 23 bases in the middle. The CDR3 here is CASSIQVGTGRPSQPQHF. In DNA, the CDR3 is TGTGCCAGTAGTATACAGGTTGGAACAGGGCGTCCAAGTCAGCCCCAGCATTTT. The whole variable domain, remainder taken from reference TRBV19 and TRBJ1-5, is DGGITQSPKYLFRKEGQNVTLSCEQNLNHDAMYWYRQDPGQGLRLIYYSQIVNDFQKGDIAEGYSVSREKKESFPLTVTSAQKNPTAFYLCASSIQVGTGRPSQPQHFGDGTRLSIL.

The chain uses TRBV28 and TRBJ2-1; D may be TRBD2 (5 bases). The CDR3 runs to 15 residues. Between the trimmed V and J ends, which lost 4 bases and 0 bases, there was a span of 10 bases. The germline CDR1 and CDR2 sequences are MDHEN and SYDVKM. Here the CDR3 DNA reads TGTGCCAGCAGTTCACATGAGGGCTCCTACAATGAGCAGTTCTTC. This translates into CASSSHEGSYNEQFF.

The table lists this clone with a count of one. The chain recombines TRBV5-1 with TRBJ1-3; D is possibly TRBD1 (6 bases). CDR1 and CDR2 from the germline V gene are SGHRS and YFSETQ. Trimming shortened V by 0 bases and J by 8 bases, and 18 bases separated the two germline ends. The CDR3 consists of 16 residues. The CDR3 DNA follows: TGCGCCAGCAGCTTGGGTCCCGGGACAAATAGAGACACCATATATTTT. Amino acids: CASSLGPGTNRDTIYF.

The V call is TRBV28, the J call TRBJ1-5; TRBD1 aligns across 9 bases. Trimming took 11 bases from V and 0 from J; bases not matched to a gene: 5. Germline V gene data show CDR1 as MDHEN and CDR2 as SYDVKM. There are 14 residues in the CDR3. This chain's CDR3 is CAGGQGGSNQPQHF. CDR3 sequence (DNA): TGTGCCGGGGGACAGGGCGGTAGCAATCAGCCCCAGCATTTT.

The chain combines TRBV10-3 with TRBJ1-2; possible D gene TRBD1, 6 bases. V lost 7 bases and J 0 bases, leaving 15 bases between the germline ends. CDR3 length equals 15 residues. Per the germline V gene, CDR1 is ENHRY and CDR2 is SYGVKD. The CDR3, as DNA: TGTGCCATCAAGGGGGAGGGAGTTGCTAACTATGGCTACACCTTC. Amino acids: CAIKGEGVANYGYTF.